The 5 T cell receptor beta chains listed next were all sequenced from one sample in a study of shared clonotypes between healthy human individuals. Generated by immunoSEQ multiplex PCR, the TCRdb table keeps only in-frame clones and is missing some. The sample has 1,100,000 or so clones, around 78% seen once. Sequenced input: memory CD4+ T cells from PBMCs. This sample's subset: CD45RA-negative fraction. Source of these receptors: a man aged 18 to 29 in good health. Some clones in this sample may be carry-over from other donors' samples.

This chain uses TRBV7-2 with TRBJ1-3; possible D gene TRBD1, 5 bases. The CDR3 extends over 16 amino acids. With 1 base removed from V and 4 bases from J, the gap between germline ends came to 14 bases. Germline V lookup: CDR1 SGHTA, CDR2 FQGNSA. CDR3 in amino acids: CASSLVARVGGNTIYF. The CDR3 bases are TGTGCCAGCAGCTTAGTAGCCAGGGTGGGGGGAAACACCATATATTTT.

This chain connects TRBV18 to TRBJ1-3, with D possibly being TRBD1 (5 bases). Trimming removed 3 bases at V and 0 bases at J, with 15 bases between. The CDR3 covers 17 residues. The germline CDR1 and CDR2 sequences are KGHSH and LQKENI. The CDR3 nucleotides read TGTGCCAGCTCACCCTCACAGGCTTTGAGCTCTGGAAACACCATATATTTT. Translating it yields CASSPSQALSSGNTIYF.

This clone came up once. The CDR3 sequence: CASSRIQGGDGYTF. The CDR3 DNA follows: TGTGCCAGCAGCCGTATACAGGGAGGGGATGGCTACACCTTC. This chain connects TRBV7-9 to TRBJ1-2; a weak D match, TRBD1 (6 bases). The germline V and J ends were trimmed by 5 bases and 6 bases, with 16 bases remaining between them. The CDR3 is 14 residues long. Per germline, CDR1 SEHNR and CDR2 FQNEAQ (reference sequence). Filled out from reference TRBV7-9 and TRBJ1-2, the complete variable domain reads DTGVSQNPRHKITKRGQNVTFRCDPISEHNRLYWYRQTLGQGPEFLTYFQNEAQLEKSRLLSDRFSAERPKGSFSTLEIQRTEQGDSAMYLCASSRIQGGDGYTFGSGTRLTVV.

The chain has TRBV7-3 and TRBJ1-2; perhaps TRBD1 as D (5 bases). This CDR3 has 15 amino acids. V shed 2 bases and J shed 5 bases, with 15 bases lying between them. The V gene's germline CDR1 is SGHTA and CDR2 FQGTGA. The CDR3 reads CASSLSSAGRYGYTF. The CDR3 region has the DNA TGTGCCAGCAGCTTATCGTCGGCAGGGCGGTATGGCTACACCTTC.

The J gene is TRBJ2-7, the V gene TRBV12-2; the table names TRBD2, a call not compared with the DNA. TRBV12-2 is reported as a pseudogene. This CDR3 spans 16 amino acids. CDR3 amino acids: CASRLALSGEPYEQYF. In DNA, the CDR3 is TGTGCAAGTCGCTTAGCGCTTTCGGGGGAGCCCTACGAGCAGTACTTC.